The 25 T cell receptor beta chains given below trace back to one sample, sequenced in a study of vaccination effects on CD4 cells after COVID-19. TCRdb's copy holds only in-frame clones and misses some; the assay was immunoSEQ multiplex PCR. This table has roughly 56,000 clones, approximately 73% appearing once. Within the ViraFEST assay, antigen-specific CD4+ T cells underwent expansion with viral peptide pools prior to sequencing. On roughly day 9 of culture, CD4+ T cells were separated out. All study participants received two doses of BNT162b2 or mRNA-1273 vaccine. What these receptors recognize is not known. The source material was CD4+ T cells from PBMCs cultured with HCoV-229E spike peptides, sampled after COVID-19 vaccination. Receptors originate from a human donor who received a COVID-19 vaccine.

The rearrangement joins TRBV11-3 to TRBJ2-3; 8 bases match TRBD2. With V trimmed by 5 bases and J by 1 base, 8 bases remained unmatched. This CDR3 comprises 16 residues. Germline V gives CDR1 SGHNT, CDR2 YENEEA. Here the CDR3 DNA reads TGTGCCAGCAGCCCACGGAGCGGGGGAGGCACAGATACGCAGTATTTT. It specifies CASSPRSGGGTDTQYF.

This clone has a handful of counts. V is TRBV4-3 and J is TRBJ1-5, with D unresolved. Per the germline V gene, CDR1 is LGHNA and CDR2 is YSLEER. V was pared by 2 bases and J by 4 bases, with 12 bases between. There are 15 residues in the CDR3. As DNA, the CDR3 is TGCGCCAGCAGCCAATATATCAATGGAAATCAGCCCCAGCATTTT. Its translation is CASSQYINGNQPQHF.

The V gene is TRBV28, the J gene TRBJ1-4, with 7 bases aligning to TRBD1. The CDR3 spans 13 residues. CDR1 MDHEN and CDR2 SYDVKM come from the germline V gene. The trim removed 5 bases at V and 7 bases at J, leaving 4 bases unmatched. CDR3 in DNA: TGTGCCAGCAGTATCAGGGGGACTGAAAAACTGTTTTTT. Amino acids: CASSIRGTEKLFF.

This clone was observed a few times. The chain couples TRBV5-4 to TRBJ1-6; D is undetermined. This CDR3 region has 14 residues. CDR1 SGHNT and CDR2 YYREEE come from the germline V gene (reference sequence). V dropped 4 bases and J dropped 7 bases, with 12 bases sitting between them. CDR3 protein: CASSLTFGNSPLHF. The CDR3 DNA sequence: TGTGCCAGCAGCCTGACATTTGGCAATTCACCCCTCCACTTT.

The genes are TRBV2 and TRBJ2-3; D tentatively fits TRBD1 or TRBD2 (5 bases each). The CDR3 is made up of 14 amino acids. Germline CDR1 and CDR2: SNHLY and FYNNEI. Trimming removed 6 bases from V and 5 bases from J, with 15 bases in between. The DNA for the CDR3 is TGTGCCAGCAGCGGGGACCTGGCCCTAGATACGCAGTATTTT. Amino acid sequence: CASSGDLALDTQYF.

V and J are TRBV3-1 (or the pseudogene TRBV3-2) and TRBJ2-1; a weak D match, TRBD2 (6 bases). Germline values: CDR1 LGHDT, CDR2 YNNKEL (reference sequence). V was clipped by 2 bases and J by 0 bases, with 14 bases between them. The CDR3 has 17 residues. DNA of the CDR3: TGTGCCAGCAGCCAATTAGGGGCGGGGACCTCCTACAATGAGCAGTTCTTC. This gives the protein CASSQLGAGTSYNEQFF.

The chain carries TRBV5-1 and TRBJ1-2, with D unresolved. Germline V gives CDR1 SGHRS, CDR2 YFSETQ. The CDR3 sequence is 15 residues long. The V end was cut by 1 base, the J end by 4 bases, with 14 bases between. CDR3 in amino acids: CASSLNLGNGYGYTF. The CDR3 nucleotides read TGCGCCAGCAGCTTGAACTTGGGAAACGGCTATGGCTACACCTTC.

The chain couples TRBV4-1 to TRBJ2-3; 11 bases match TRBD2. In germline, CDR1 is MGHRA, CDR2 YSYEKL. The CDR3 extends over 17 amino acids. J gave up 4 bases and V 3 bases, and 9 bases lay outside the gene matches. The CDR3 sequence: CASSQRLAGRLADTQYF. CDR3 coding DNA: TGCGCCAGCAGCCAGCGACTAGCGGGGAGGTTGGCAGATACGCAGTATTTT.

By frequency in the sample, this clone is medium-sized (0.01 to 0.1%). This chain uses TRBV10-3 with TRBJ1-2; the D gene is possibly TRBD1 (5 bases). The V end was cut by 6 bases, the J end by 10 bases, with 21 bases between. Germline V gene data show CDR1 as ENHRY and CDR2 as SYGVKD. This CDR3 has 14 amino acids. The CDR3 bases are TGTGCCATCAGGGGGACGGAGGTTATGGATGACTACACCTTC. Its protein product is CAIRGTEVMDDYTF.

The chain combines TRBV6-2 or TRBV6-3 with TRBJ2-7; 8 bases match TRBD1. The CDR3 covers 15 residues. The germline V gene encodes CDR1 MNHEY and CDR2 SVGEGT. V was pared by 0 bases and J by 1 base, with 2 bases of the junction left unmatched. For the CDR3, the DNA is TGTGCCAGCAGTTACTCTAACAGGGGGTCCTACGAGCAGTACGTC. The encoded protein is CASSYSNRGSYEQYV.

This clone has only a few counts. V usage is TRBV7-8 and J usage is TRBJ1-2; 7 bases agree with TRBD1. V lost 5 bases, J lost 4 bases, and 7 bases stayed unmatched. The CDR3 consists of 14 residues. Looked up from germline, CDR1 is SGHVS and CDR2 is FQNEAQ. The CDR3 nucleotides read TGTGCCAGCAGCCGAGACCAGGGGGGCTATGGCTACACCTTC. Its translation is CASSRDQGGYGYTF.

V gene TRBV5-6 combines with J gene TRBJ1-2; TRBD1 might be the D (6 bases). The germline CDR1 and CDR2 sequences are SGHDT and YYEEEE. Trimming stripped 0 bases from V and 7 bases from J, with 19 bases between. This CDR3 contains 16 residues. The CDR3 sequence: CASSLDRTALTGGYTF. The CDR3 nucleotides are TGTGCCAGCAGCTTGGACCGGACAGCGTTAACTGGTGGCTACACCTTC.

The chain is built from TRBV2 and TRBJ2-1, with 7 positions matching TRBD2. The CDR3 is made up of 14 amino acids. The germline gives CDR1 SNHLY, CDR2 FYNNEI. After removal of 3 bases from V and 4 bases from J, the junction contained 3 bases not matched to a gene. The CDR3 DNA sequence: TGTGCCAGCAGTGACAGGGACTATTACAATGAGCAGTTCTTC. Translating it yields CASSDRDYYNEQFF.

The chain carries TRBV28 and TRBJ1-5, with TRBD1 matching over 7 bases. The germline V gene has CDR1 MDHEN and CDR2 SYDVKM. The CDR3 has 15 amino acids. V lost 10 bases to trimming and J lost 0 bases; unmatched junction nucleotides: 9. Here the CDR3 reads CAIKKTGPSNQPQHF. Here the CDR3 DNA reads TGTGCCATTAAGAAGACAGGGCCTAGCAATCAGCCCCAGCATTTT.

This rearrangement joins TRBV6-1 to TRBJ2-7, with unresolved D. Trimming removed 2 bases at V and 2 bases at J, with 10 bases between. Germline V gene data show CDR1 as MNHNS and CDR2 as SASEGT. The CDR3 is 14 residues long. The CDR3 region has the DNA TGTGCCAGCAGTGAAACCTTCTTCCCCTACGAGCAGTACGTC. This encodes CASSETFFPYEQYV.

This chain links TRBV6-5 with TRBJ1-2, with D possibly TRBD1 on 5 matching bases. CDR1 and CDR2 (germline): MNHEY, SVGAGI. The CDR3 extends over 15 amino acids. V lost 0 bases and J lost 5, with 13 bases in between. In nucleotides, the CDR3 is TGTGCCAGCAGTTACTCCAGGGATGGCTTTTATGGCTACACCTTC. It is translated as CASSYSRDGFYGYTF.

J is TRBJ2-3 and V is TRBV11-3; TRBD2 might be the D (6 bases). The CDR3 is 15 residues long. Germline V gene data show CDR1 as SGHNT and CDR2 as YENEEA. Trimming cost V 5 bases and J 8 bases, with 20 bases left between them. The CDR3 is CASSTQGLPPGTQYF. CDR3 coding DNA: TGTGCCAGCAGCACCCAAGGACTACCCCCGGGTACGCAGTATTTT.

The chain is built from TRBV6-2 or TRBV6-3 and TRBJ2-2, with D hard to call. The length of the CDR3 is 14 residues. Looked up from germline, CDR1 is MNHEY and CDR2 is SVGEGT. V dropped 2 bases and J dropped 6 bases, with 10 bases sitting between them. The CDR3 DNA is TGTGCCAGCAGTTACAACAGTCGGGCCGGGGAGCTGTTTTTT. This sequence encodes CASSYNSRAGELFF.

The gene calls are TRBV7-9 and TRBJ2-5; TRBD1 matches at 11 bases. CDR1 SEHNR and CDR2 FQNEAQ come from the germline V gene (reference sequence). J gave up 1 base and V 5 bases, and 12 bases lay outside the gene matches. The CDR3 has 18 amino acids. The CDR3 coding sequence is TGTGCCAGCAGCCTAAGATTCGGACAGGGGGCCCCCCAAGAGACCCAGTACTTC. The encoded protein is CASSLRFGQGAPQETQYF.

The table lists this clone with a count of one. The chain couples TRBV4-1 to TRBJ1-2; D perhaps matches TRBD1 (5 bases). This CDR3 is built from 14 residues. Germline V lookup: CDR1 MGHRA, CDR2 YSYEKL. Trimming took off 4 bases at V and 0 bases at J, with 9 bases between the two ends. The CDR3 DNA sequence: TGCGCCAGCAGCCGGCCGGACACTAACTATGGCTACACCTTC. Its translation is CASSRPDTNYGYTF.

The chain joins TRBV2 to TRBJ2-5, with no clear D. Trimming cost V 4 bases and J 0 bases, with 6 bases left between them. Looked up from germline, CDR1 is SNHLY and CDR2 is FYNNEI. The CDR3 totals 13 residues. CDR3 in amino acids: CASSGSYQETQYF. CDR3 DNA: TGTGCCAGCAGTGGGTCCTACCAAGAGACCCAGTACTTC.

This clone showed up just a few times. The chain recombines TRBV28 with TRBJ2-2; D may be TRBD1 (6 bases). Trimming shortened V by 2 bases and J by 7 bases, and 14 bases separated the two germline ends. This CDR3 is built from 15 residues. CDR1 and CDR2 (germline): MDHEN, SYDVKM. CDR3: CASSLRTVRVGELFF. CDR3 DNA sequence: TGTGCCAGCAGTTTAAGGACAGTAAGGGTCGGGGAGCTGTTTTTT.

This chain joins TRBV7-2 and TRBJ2-2; D is perhaps TRBD1 or TRBD2 (6 bases each). CDR1 is SGHTA, CDR2 FQGNSA, per germline. This CDR3 has 14 amino acids. Trimming took off 5 bases at V and 7 bases at J, with 14 bases between the two ends. The CDR3 nucleotides are TGTGCCAGCAGCGGCTACGGAGGGGGCGGGGAGCTGTTTTTT. Protein: CASSGYGGGGELFF.

CDR3 bases: TGCGCCAGCAACCTCACTCCGATGAACACTGAAGCTTTCTTT. Translation: CASNLTPMNTEAFF. The chain links TRBV10-1 to TRBJ1-1; D gene ambiguous. The CDR3 consists of 14 residues. V lost 7 bases, J lost 0 bases, and 12 bases lay in between. Germline assignment: CDR1 WNHNN and CDR2 SYGVQD (reference sequence).

This clone is a singleton in its sample. The rearrangement uses TRBV13 and TRBJ1-3; 7 nucleotides align to TRBD1. This CDR3 is 17 amino acids long. CDR1 is PRHDT, CDR2 FYEKMQ, per germline (reference sequence). Trimming took 4 bases from V and 0 from J; bases not matched to a gene: 9. The CDR3 sequence is CASSSLDRLNSGNTIYF. CDR3 sequence (DNA): TGTGCCAGCAGCTCCCTGGACAGGCTCAACTCTGGAAACACCATATATTTT.